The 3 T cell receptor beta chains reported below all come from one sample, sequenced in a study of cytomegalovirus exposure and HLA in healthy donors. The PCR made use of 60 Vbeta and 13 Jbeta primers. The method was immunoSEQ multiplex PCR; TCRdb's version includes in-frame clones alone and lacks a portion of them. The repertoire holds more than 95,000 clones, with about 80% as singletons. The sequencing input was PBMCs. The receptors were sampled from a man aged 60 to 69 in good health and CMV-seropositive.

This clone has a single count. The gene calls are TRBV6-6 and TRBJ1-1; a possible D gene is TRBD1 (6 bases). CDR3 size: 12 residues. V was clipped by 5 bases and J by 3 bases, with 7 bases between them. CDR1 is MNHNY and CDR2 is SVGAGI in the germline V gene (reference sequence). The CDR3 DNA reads TGTGCCAGCAGTAACAGGGACACTGAAGCTTTCTTT. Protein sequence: CASSNRDTEAFF.

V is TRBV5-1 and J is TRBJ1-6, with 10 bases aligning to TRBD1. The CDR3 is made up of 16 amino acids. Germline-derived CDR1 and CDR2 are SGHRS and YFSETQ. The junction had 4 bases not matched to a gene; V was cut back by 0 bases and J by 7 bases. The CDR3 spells CASSLDPDRGNSPLHF. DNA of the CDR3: TGCGCCAGCAGCTTGGATCCGGACAGGGGGAATTCACCCCTCCACTTT.

The CDR3: CASSLSTATDTQYF. DNA of the CDR3: TGCGCCAGCAGCTTGAGTACCGCGACAGATACGCAGTATTTT. This rearrangement joins TRBV5-1 to TRBJ2-3, with no clear D. Trimming stripped 1 base from V and 3 bases from J, with 9 bases between. Per the germline V gene, CDR1 is SGHRS and CDR2 is YFSETQ. CDR3 size: 14 residues.